Sequencing of this T cell receptor (beta chain) was carried out in a study of CXCR3-negative and CXCR3-positive naive CD8 T cells. Findings and caveats of the study: TRB CDR3 hydrophobicity was greater in CXCR3-positive naive cells than in CXCR3-negative naive cells. Whereas both naive subsets had comparably high diversity, memory CD8+ cells had much lower diversity.

Regarding this clonotype: Its antigen is currently unknown.

Germline-derived CDR1 and CDR2 are SEHNR and FQNEAQ (reference sequence). This CDR3 region has 13 residues. Through 5' RACE with UMI labels, the TRB cDNA libraries were prepared. No DNA is given; TCRdb re-called the 5' RACE reads and lists each CDR3 protein once. Its table records tens of thousands of distinct CDR3 sequences. Source material: naive CXCR3- CD8+ T cells from blood. As to subset: CD45RO-CCR7+CD27+CD95- naive CD8+ T cells lacking CXCR3 (TNR3-). V and J are TRBV7-9 and TRBJ2-7; absent DNA, TCRdb's TRBD2 call cannot be checked. The sequence derives from a human donor in good health. Some clones in this sample may be carry-over from other donors' samples. The CDR3 sequence is CASSRRLGYEQYF.